The clone carrying this T cell receptor beta chain appeared a single time. The target antigen is unknown. Other DNA sequences within the sample encode an identical CDR3. This sample was included in a study of T cell responses to AZD1222 COVID-19 vaccine. Study-wide results and limits: Nearly half of unique spike-specific TCRs reportedly avoided B.1.351 and B.1.1.7 mutated regions. Donor demographics were predominantly white British with a female majority; clonal diversity may be underestimated. Spike-specific TCRs gained breadth and depth after people received two AZD1222 doses.

The CDR3 totals 15 residues. V dropped 0 bases and J dropped 1 base, with 7 bases sitting between them. CDR1 LGHDT and CDR2 YNNKEL come from the germline V gene (reference sequence). The assay was immunoSEQ multiplex PCR, and TCRdb's table has in-frame clones only and misses some. Here the sample spans 160,000 or so clones, around 90% being singletons. The chain employs TRBV3-1 (or the pseudogene TRBV3-2) and TRBJ1-3, with D unresolved. The input for sequencing was peripheral blood, taken on day 0 of AZD1222 vaccination. The receptor comes from an adult in good health. The CDR3: CASSQDSGSGNTIYF. CDR3 in DNA: TGTGCCAGCAGCCAAGATTCAGGTTCTGGAAACACCATATATTTT.